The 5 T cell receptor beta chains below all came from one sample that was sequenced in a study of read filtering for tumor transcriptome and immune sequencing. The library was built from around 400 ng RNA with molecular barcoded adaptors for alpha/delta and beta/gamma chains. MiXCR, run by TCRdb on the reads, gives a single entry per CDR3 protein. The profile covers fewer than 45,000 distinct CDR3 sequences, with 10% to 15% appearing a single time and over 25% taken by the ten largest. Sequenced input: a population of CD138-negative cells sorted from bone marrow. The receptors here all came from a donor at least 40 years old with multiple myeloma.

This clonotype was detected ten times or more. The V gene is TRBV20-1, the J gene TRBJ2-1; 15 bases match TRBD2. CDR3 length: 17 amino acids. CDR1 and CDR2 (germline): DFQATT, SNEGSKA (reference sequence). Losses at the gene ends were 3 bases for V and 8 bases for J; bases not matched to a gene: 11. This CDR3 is CSARSPWTSGRADEQFF. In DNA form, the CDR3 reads TGCAGTGCTAGGAGCCCTTGGACTAGCGGGAGGGCCGATGAGCAGTTCTTC.

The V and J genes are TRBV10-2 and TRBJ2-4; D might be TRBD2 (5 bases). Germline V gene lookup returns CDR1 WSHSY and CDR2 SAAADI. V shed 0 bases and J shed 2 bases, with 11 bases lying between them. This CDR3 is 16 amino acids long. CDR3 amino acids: CASSESEGRPKNIQYF. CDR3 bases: TGCGCCAGCAGTGAGTCTGAGGGTCGCCCCAAAAACATTCAGTACTTC.

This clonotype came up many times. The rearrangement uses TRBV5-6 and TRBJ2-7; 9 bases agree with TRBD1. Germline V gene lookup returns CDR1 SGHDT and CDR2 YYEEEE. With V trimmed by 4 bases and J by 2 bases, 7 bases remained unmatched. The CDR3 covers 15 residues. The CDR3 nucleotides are TGTGCCAGCAGCCTAGTTGGGACAGGGCCCTACGAGCAGTACTTC. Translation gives CASSLVGTGPYEQYF.

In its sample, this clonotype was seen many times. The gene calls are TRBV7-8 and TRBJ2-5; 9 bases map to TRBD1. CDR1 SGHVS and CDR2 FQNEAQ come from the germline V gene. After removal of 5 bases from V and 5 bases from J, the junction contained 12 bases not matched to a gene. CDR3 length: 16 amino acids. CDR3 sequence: CASSMGEQGAGETQYF. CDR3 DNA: TGTGCCAGCAGCATGGGAGAACAGGGGGCGGGGGAGACCCAGTACTTC. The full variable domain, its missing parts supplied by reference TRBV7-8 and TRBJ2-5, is GAGVSQSPRYKVAKRGQDVALRCDPISGHVSLFWYQQALGQGPEFLTYFQNEAQLDKSGLPSDRFFAERPEGSVSTLKIQRTQQEDSAVYLCASSMGEQGAGETQYFGPGTRLLVL.

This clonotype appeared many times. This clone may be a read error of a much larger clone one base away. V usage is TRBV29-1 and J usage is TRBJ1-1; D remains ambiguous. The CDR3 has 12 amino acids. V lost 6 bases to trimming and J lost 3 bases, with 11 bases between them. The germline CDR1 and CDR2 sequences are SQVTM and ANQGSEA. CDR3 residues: CSVRAMDTEAFF. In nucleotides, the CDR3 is TGCAGCGTAAGAGCTATGGACACTGAAGCTTTCTTT.